The clone carrying this T cell receptor beta chain came up many times. The antigen is unknown. RNA transcripts were the template for amplifying TCR beta CDR3 regions. The HTBI primer set served for first-round RT-PCR of the TCR CDR3. TCRdb processed the multiplex PCR reads anew with MiXCR; each CDR3 protein has one entry. The profile shows 500,000 or so distinct CDR3 sequences, about 16% of them singletons. Criteria for exclusion of patients were uncontrolled infection, other autoimmune disease, pregnancy or lactation. Clinical symptoms, serum thyroxine and TRAb, thyroid ultrasound and orbital computed tomography together formed the diagnostic basis. The record originates from a study of T cells in Graves' hyperthyroidism and ophthalmopathy. Whole-study results and caveats: Ophthalmopathy prediction by the model preceded onset by a median about 6.5 months.

The clonotype originates from a woman aged 30 to 39 with Graves' ophthalmopathy. Material: blood.

CDR3 sequence: CAWSPYNEQFF. CDR3 bases: TGTGCCTGGAGTCCATACAATGAGCAGTTCTTC. The gene calls are TRBV30 and TRBJ2-1; D remains ambiguous. Trimming cost V 2 bases and J 4 bases, with 3 bases left between them. The CDR3 has 11 amino acids. Germline V CDR1 and CDR2: GTSNPN, SVGIG (reference sequence).